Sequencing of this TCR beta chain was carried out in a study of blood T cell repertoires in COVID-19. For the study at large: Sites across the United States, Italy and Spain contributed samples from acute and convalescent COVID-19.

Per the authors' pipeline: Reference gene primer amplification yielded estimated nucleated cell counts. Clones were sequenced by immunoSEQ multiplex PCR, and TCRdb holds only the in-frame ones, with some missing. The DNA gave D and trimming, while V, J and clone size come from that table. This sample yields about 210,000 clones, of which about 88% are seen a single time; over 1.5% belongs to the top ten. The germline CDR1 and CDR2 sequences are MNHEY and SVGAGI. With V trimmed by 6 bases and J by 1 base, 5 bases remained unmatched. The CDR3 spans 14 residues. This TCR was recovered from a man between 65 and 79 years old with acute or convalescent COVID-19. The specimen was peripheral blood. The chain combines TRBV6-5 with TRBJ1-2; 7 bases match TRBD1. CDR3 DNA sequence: TGTGCCAGCAGGACAGGGAACATTAACTATGGCTACACCTTC. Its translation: CASRTGNINYGYTF.